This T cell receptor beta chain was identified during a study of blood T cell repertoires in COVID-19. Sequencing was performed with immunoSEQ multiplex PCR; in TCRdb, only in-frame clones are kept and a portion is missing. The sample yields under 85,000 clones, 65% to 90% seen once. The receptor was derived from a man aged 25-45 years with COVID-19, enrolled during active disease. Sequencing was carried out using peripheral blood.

CDR3: CASSYYGQGAGGYTF. CDR3 sequence (DNA): TGTGCCAGCAGTTACTATGGACAGGGGGCGGGCGGCTACACCTTC. The chain joins TRBV6-5 to TRBJ1-2; TRBD1 matches at 11 bases. The CDR3 sequence is 15 residues long. CDR1 and CDR2 (germline): MNHEY, SVGAGI. The V segment lost 1 base and the J segment 8 bases; nucleotides outside the gene matches: 6.